Listed below are T cell receptor beta chains from one sample, sequenced in a study of PD-L1 blockade in urothelial cancer. Assay: immunoSEQ multiplex PCR; the TCRdb copy retains only in-frame clones and omits some. The sample shows tens of thousands of clones, roughly four fifths of them seen only once. Sequenced here: PBMCs, sampled around atezolizumab (anti-PD-L1) treatment. Receptors originate from a man aged 70 or older with urothelial cancer. CDR3s include the opening cysteine and the closing phenylalanine or tryptophan. Each record gives: V gene, J gene, CDR3 length, D gene, clone size, CDR3 protein, CDR3 DNA. A D gene is named only where the DNA matches it firmly. Only some rows state a clone size, as once, few, many or a class for expanded clones.

V gene: TRBV18
J gene: TRBJ1-3
CDR3 length: 16
D gene: NA
clone size: NA
CDR3 protein: CASSPPTPGSGNTIYF
CDR3 DNA: TGTGCCAGCTCACCACCCACTCCAGGGTCCGGAAACACCATATATTTT

V gene: TRBV5-6
J gene: TRBJ2-6
CDR3 length: 16
D gene: NA
clone size: NA
CDR3 protein: CASSFKGGRGANVLTF
CDR3 DNA: TGTGCCAGCAGCTTCAAGGGAGGTCGTGGGGCCAACGTCCTGACTTTC

V gene: TRBV29-1
J gene: TRBJ2-7
CDR3 length: 17
D gene: NA
clone size: NA
CDR3 protein: CSVEGIRGAGDPYEQYF
CDR3 DNA: TGCAGCGTTGAAGGTATTAGGGGCGCTGGAGACCCGTACGAGCAGTACTTC

V gene: TRBV5-1
J gene: TRBJ1-5
CDR3 length: 15
D gene: TRBD1
clone size: NA
CDR3 protein: CASSLGDRDIQPQHF
CDR3 DNA: TGCGCCAGCAGCTTGGGGGACAGGGATATTCAGCCCCAGCATTTT

V gene: TRBV28
J gene: TRBJ2-7
CDR3 length: 13
D gene: NA
clone size: once
CDR3 protein: CASRSPQGYEQYF
CDR3 DNA: TGTGCCAGCCGAAGCCCACAGGGCTACGAGCAGTACTTC

V gene: TRBV5-4
J gene: TRBJ2-7
CDR3 length: 14
D gene: NA
clone size: NA
CDR3 protein: CASSKEAVPYEQYF
CDR3 DNA: TGTGCCAGCAGCAAAGAAGCGGTACCCTACGAGCAGTACTTC

V gene: TRBV18
J gene: TRBJ2-7
CDR3 length: 14
D gene: NA
clone size: NA
CDR3 protein: CASSPLRGNYEQYF
CDR3 DNA: TGTGCCAGCTCACCATTGAGAGGGAACTACGAGCAGTACTTC

V gene: TRBV7-9
J gene: TRBJ1-1
CDR3 length: 11
D gene: TRBD1
clone size: NA
CDR3 protein: CASRTGAEAFF
CDR3 DNA: TGTGCCAGCAGGACAGGGGCTGAAGCTTTCTTT

V gene: TRBV5-7
J gene: TRBJ1-1
CDR3 length: 19
D gene: TRBD1
clone size: NA
CDR3 protein: CASSSIIRDRVRRNTEAFF
CDR3 DNA: TGTGCCAGCAGCTCGATAATCCGGGACAGGGTCCGGAGGAACACTGAAGCTTTCTTT

V gene: TRBV6-5
J gene: TRBJ1-2
CDR3 length: 13
D gene: NA
clone size: NA
CDR3 protein: CASSYSTYYGYTF
CDR3 DNA: TGTGCCAGCAGTTACTCGACATACTATGGCTACACCTTC

V gene: TRBV27
J gene: TRBJ1-1
CDR3 length: 12
D gene: TRBD1
clone size: NA
CDR3 protein: CASSAGGTEAFF
CDR3 DNA: TGTGCCAGCAGTGCAGGGGGGACTGAAGCTTTCTTT

V gene: TRBV5-8
J gene: TRBJ1-2
CDR3 length: 15
D gene: TRBD1
clone size: NA
CDR3 protein: CASSKGTGYAYGYTF
CDR3 DNA: TGTGCCAGCAGCAAAGGGACAGGGTACGCCTATGGCTACACCTTC

V gene: TRBV29-1
J gene: TRBJ1-1
CDR3 length: 13
D gene: NA
clone size: NA
CDR3 protein: CSVAGLGNTEAFF
CDR3 DNA: TGCAGCGTAGCGGGGCTCGGGAACACTGAAGCTTTCTTT

V gene: TRBV5-1
J gene: TRBJ2-1
CDR3 length: 15
D gene: TRBD2
clone size: NA
CDR3 protein: CASSLEASGSYEQFF
CDR3 DNA: TGCGCCAGCAGCTTGGAGGCTAGCGGGAGCTATGAGCAGTTCTTC

V gene: TRBV10-2
J gene: TRBJ1-1
CDR3 length: 12
D gene: NA
clone size: NA
CDR3 protein: CASSSGRTEAFF
CDR3 DNA: TGCGCCAGCAGTTCAGGTAGGACAGAAGCTTTCTTT

V gene: TRBV6-1
J gene: TRBJ2-3
CDR3 length: 12
D gene: NA
clone size: NA
CDR3 protein: CASRGDDDTQYF
CDR3 DNA: TGTGCCAGCAGGGGCGATGACGATACGCAGTATTTT

V gene: TRBV15
J gene: TRBJ2-5
CDR3 length: 16
D gene: TRBD1
clone size: NA
CDR3 protein: CATSRPDLDREETQYF
CDR3 DNA: TGTGCCACCAGCAGGCCCGACCTCGACAGGGAAGAGACCCAGTACTTC

V gene: TRBV5-8
J gene: TRBJ2-3
CDR3 length: 15
D gene: TRBD1
clone size: NA
CDR3 protein: CASSPGTGARDTQYF
CDR3 DNA: TGTGCCAGCAGCCCCGGGACAGGGGCCCGAGATACGCAGTATTTT

V gene: TRBV18
J gene: TRBJ2-1
CDR3 length: 11
D gene: NA
clone size: NA
CDR3 protein: CASSRDNEQFF
CDR3 DNA: TGTGCCAGCTCGCGGGACAATGAGCAGTTCTTC

V gene: TRBV4-3
J gene: TRBJ2-2
CDR3 length: 15
D gene: NA
clone size: NA
CDR3 protein: CASSQGRTHTGELFF
CDR3 DNA: TGCGCCAGCAGCCAAGGGAGAACCCATACCGGGGAGCTGTTTTTT

V gene: TRBV5-1
J gene: TRBJ1-1
CDR3 length: 15
D gene: NA
clone size: NA
CDR3 protein: CASSLEGGPRPEAFF
CDR3 DNA: TGCGCCAGCAGCTTGGAGGGAGGACCTAGGCCTGAAGCTTTCTTT

V gene: TRBV5-6
J gene: TRBJ2-2
CDR3 length: 15
D gene: NA
clone size: NA
CDR3 protein: CASSPRVVYTGELFF
CDR3 DNA: TGTGCCAGCAGCCCCCGGGTAGTGTACACCGGGGAGCTGTTTTTT

V gene: TRBV19
J gene: TRBJ1-5
CDR3 length: 14
D gene: NA
clone size: once
CDR3 protein: CASSRGVPNQPQHF
CDR3 DNA: TGTGCCAGTTCGCGGGGGGTACCGAATCAGCCCCAGCATTTT

V gene: TRBV7-9
J gene: TRBJ2-7
CDR3 length: 15
D gene: NA
clone size: NA
CDR3 protein: CASSLERDRPYEQYF
CDR3 DNA: TGTGCCAGCAGCTTAGAGCGGGACAGGCCCTACGAGCAGTACTTC

V gene: TRBV29-1
J gene: TRBJ1-1
CDR3 length: 15
D gene: NA
clone size: NA
CDR3 protein: CSASVGGSGNTEAFF
CDR3 DNA: TGCAGCGCCTCAGTAGGGGGAAGTGGGAACACTGAAGCTTTCTTT

V gene: TRBV5-6
J gene: TRBJ2-2
CDR3 length: 14
D gene: NA
clone size: NA
CDR3 protein: CASSLGEYTGELFF
CDR3 DNA: TGTGCCAGCAGCTTGGGGGAGTATACCGGGGAGCTGTTTTTT

V gene: TRBV6-1
J gene: TRBJ2-3
CDR3 length: 14
D gene: TRBD2
clone size: NA
CDR3 protein: CASRGARRENTQYF
CDR3 DNA: TGTGCCAGCAGAGGGGCCCGGCGGGAGAATACGCAGTATTTT

V gene: TRBV4-2
J gene: TRBJ2-2
CDR3 length: 17
D gene: NA
clone size: once
CDR3 protein: CASSQVTRVSNSGELFF
CDR3 DNA: TGTGCCAGCAGCCAAGTGACTAGAGTGTCGAATAGCGGGGAGCTGTTTTTT

V gene: TRBV9
J gene: TRBJ2-3
CDR3 length: 17
D gene: NA
clone size: NA
CDR3 protein: CASSVGTGLAASDTQYF
CDR3 DNA: TGTGCCAGCAGCGTCGGAACAGGGCTAGCTGCCTCAGATACGCAGTATTTT

V gene: TRBV6-1
J gene: TRBJ1-1
CDR3 length: 15
D gene: TRBD1
clone size: NA
CDR3 protein: CASSAKTGGNTEAFF
CDR3 DNA: TGTGCCAGCAGTGCCAAGACAGGGGGAAACACTGAAGCTTTCTTT

V gene: TRBV5-1
J gene: TRBJ2-1
CDR3 length: 14
D gene: NA
clone size: NA
CDR3 protein: CASSLSWGGGEQFF
CDR3 DNA: TGCGCCAGCAGCTTGTCCTGGGGAGGAGGTGAGCAGTTCTTC

V gene: TRBV28
J gene: TRBJ2-1
CDR3 length: 16
D gene: TRBD2
clone size: NA
CDR3 protein: CASSLFFSGGYNEQFF
CDR3 DNA: TGTGCCAGCAGTTTATTTTTCAGCGGGGGATACAATGAGCAGTTCTTC

V gene: TRBV5-4
J gene: TRBJ1-2
CDR3 length: 15
D gene: TRBD1
clone size: many
CDR3 protein: CASSLSGTGAGGYTF
CDR3 DNA: TGTGCCAGCAGCCTATCGGGGACAGGGGCTGGAGGCTACACCTTC

V gene: TRBV10-2
J gene: TRBJ2-7
CDR3 length: 14
D gene: TRBD2
clone size: NA
CDR3 protein: CASSNGLAAYEQYF
CDR3 DNA: TGCGCCAGCAGTAATGGACTAGCGGCCTACGAGCAGTACTTC

V gene: TRBV4-3
J gene: TRBJ2-2
CDR3 length: 15
D gene: NA
clone size: NA
CDR3 protein: CASSQRVRDTGELFF
CDR3 DNA: TGCGCCAGCAGCCAAAGGGTCAGGGACACCGGGGAGCTGTTTTTT

V gene: TRBV18
J gene: TRBJ2-7
CDR3 length: 13
D gene: TRBD1
clone size: NA
CDR3 protein: CASSGDRGREQYF
CDR3 DNA: TGTGCCAGCTCAGGGGACAGGGGGCGCGAGCAGTACTTC

V gene: TRBV7-2
J gene: TRBJ1-5
CDR3 length: 17
D gene: NA
clone size: NA
CDR3 protein: CASSPMDSRYSNQPQHF
CDR3 DNA: TGTGCCAGCAGCCCGATGGACAGTAGATATAGCAATCAGCCCCAGCATTTT